These 15 T cell receptor beta chains share one sample of origin, sequenced in a study of blood T cell repertoires in COVID-19. Some clones are missing from TCRdb's copy, which holds only in-frame ones; the method was immunoSEQ multiplex PCR. The sample records over 150,000 clones, nearly 90% being singletons. The specimen was peripheral blood. These receptors originate from a young man who had recovered from COVID-19.

V and J are TRBV11-2 and TRBJ2-2; 7 bases are a match to TRBD1. The CDR3 runs 14 residues. The V gene end was trimmed by 5 bases and the J gene end by 6 bases; junction bases not matched to a gene: 6. Germline V lookup: CDR1 SGHAT, CDR2 FQNNGV. CDR3 protein: CASSPDRVPGELFF. The CDR3 DNA sequence: TGTGCCAGCAGCCCTGACAGGGTTCCCGGGGAGCTGTTTTTT.

The DNA for the CDR3 is TGTGCCAGTAGTATGTCGGCCTGGGCTACCTACAATGAGCAGTTCTTC. It codes for CASSMSAWATYNEQFF. The rearrangement joins TRBV19 to TRBJ2-1; D remains ambiguous. Germline CDR1 LNHDA, CDR2 SQIVND (reference sequence). The CDR3 length is 16 residues. The ends were cut back, 3 bases at V and 2 bases at J, with 14 bases in the middle.

The chain recombines TRBV9 with TRBJ1-1; the D is unclear. The CDR3 runs 15 residues. Deletions cut 0 bases from V and 1 base from J, with 10 bases between. Germline assignment: CDR1 SGDLS and CDR2 YYNGEE. CDR3 nucleotides: TGTGCCAGCAGCGTAGAGCCGGGATGGAACACTGAAGCTTTCTTT. Encoded protein: CASSVEPGWNTEAFF.

The chain recombines TRBV19 with TRBJ2-2, with 7 nucleotides matching TRBD1. CDR1 is LNHDA and CDR2 is SQIVND in the germline V gene (reference sequence). The CDR3 consists of 16 residues. The V gene end was trimmed by 1 base and the J gene end by 3 bases; junction bases not matched to a gene: 5. The CDR3 sequence: CASSIGGQIYTGELFF. DNA for the CDR3: TGTGCCAGTAGTATAGGGGGACAGATCTACACCGGGGAGCTGTTTTTT. Full variable domain (rest looked up from reference TRBV19 and TRBJ2-2): DGGITQSPKYLFRKEGQNVTLSCEQNLNHDAMYWYRQDPGQGLRLIYYSQIVNDFQKGDIAEGYSVSREKKESFPLTVTSAQKNPTAFYLCASSIGGQIYTGELFFGEGSRLTVL.

This clone has just one count. The chain uses TRBV6-2 or TRBV6-3 and TRBJ2-3; possible D gene TRBD2, 7 bases. The CDR3 runs 15 residues. Trimming removed 2 bases from V and 3 bases from J, with 12 bases in between. Per germline, CDR1 MNHEY and CDR2 SVGEGT. The CDR3 nucleotides are TGTGCCAGCAGTTACCGGGGAGGGGGTACAGATACGCAGTATTTT. Encoded protein: CASSYRGGGTDTQYF.

This rearrangement joins TRBV9 to TRBJ2-1; 8 bases match TRBD2. With V trimmed by 3 bases and J by 7 bases, 9 bases remained unmatched. Germline V gene sequence: CDR1 SGDLS, CDR2 YYNGEE. This CDR3 has 15 amino acids. The CDR3 protein is CASSGGRTSGNEQFF. The CDR3 DNA reads as TGTGCCAGCAGCGGAGGTCGCACTAGCGGTAATGAGCAGTTCTTC. Variable domain in full (rest from reference TRBV9 and TRBJ2-1): DSGVTQTPKHLITATGQRVTLRCSPRSGDLSVYWYQQSLDQGLQFLIQYYNGEERAKGNILERFSAQQFPDLHSELNLSSLELGDSALYFCASSGGRTSGNEQFFGPGTRLTVL.

This chain joins TRBV9 and TRBJ2-5, with a tentative D call TRBD2 (6 bases). The CDR3 length is 16 residues. CDR1 and CDR2 from the germline V gene are SGDLS and YYNGEE. Trimming took off 0 bases at V and 3 bases at J, with 15 bases between the two ends. This CDR3 reads CASSVDSGRLKETQYF. The CDR3 nucleotides read TGTGCCAGCAGCGTAGACTCGGGGAGGCTGAAAGAGACCCAGTACTTC.

The V gene is TRBV30, the J gene TRBJ1-3; TRBD1 aligns across 11 bases. This CDR3 contains 18 residues. The junction had 10 bases not matched to a gene; V was cut back by 3 bases and J by 0 bases. Germline-derived CDR1 and CDR2 are GTSNPN and SVGIG (reference sequence). The CDR3 reads CAWRTGTGGGLSGNTIYF. The DNA of the CDR3 is TGTGCCTGGAGGACCGGGACAGGGGGAGGACTCTCTGGAAACACCATATATTTT.

This chain joins TRBV3-1 (or the pseudogene TRBV3-2) and TRBJ1-4; the D gene is possibly TRBD1 (6 bases). CDR1 and CDR2 (germline): LGHDT, YNNKEL (reference sequence). The CDR3 consists of 14 residues. V lost 4 bases to trimming and J lost 2 bases, with 8 bases between them. The chain's CDR3 is CASSPGVTNEKLFF. DNA of the CDR3: TGTGCCAGCAGCCCAGGGGTTACTAATGAAAAACTGTTTTTT.

The chain has TRBV6-6 and TRBJ1-4; TRBD1 matches 7 bases. The CDR3 extends over 14 amino acids. With V trimmed by 6 bases and J by 3 bases, 4 bases remained unmatched. Germline V gene lookup returns CDR1 MNHNY and CDR2 SVGAGI (reference sequence). The CDR3, as DNA: TGTGCCAGCAGGTCCAGGGGGGCTAATGAAAAACTGTTTTTT. Translating it yields CASRSRGANEKLFF.

V usage is TRBV7-6 and J usage is TRBJ2-6, with D unresolved. The CDR3 runs 15 residues. Trimming took 2 bases from V and 1 from J, leaving 6 bases between them. CDR1 and CDR2 (germline): SGHVS, FNYEAQ. The CDR3 protein is CASSLRESGANVLTF. Written as DNA, the CDR3 is TGTGCCAGCAGCTTAAGAGAATCTGGGGCCAACGTCCTGACTTTC.

The chain uses TRBV29-1 and TRBJ2-1; 7 bases map to TRBD1. The CDR3 runs to 13 residues. Germline lookup yields CDR1 SQVTM and CDR2 ANQGSEA. With 5 bases clipped from V and 7 bases from J, the junction kept 8 bases outside the gene matches. CDR3 protein: CSVWTGGVNEQFF. The CDR3 DNA is TGCAGCGTTTGGACAGGTGGGGTAAATGAGCAGTTCTTC.

The gene calls are TRBV4-2 and TRBJ1-4; maybe TRBD1 (5 bases). Germline loops: CDR1 LGHNA, CDR2 YNFKEQ. The CDR3 runs to 15 residues. Trimming pared 4 bases from V and 8 bases from J, leaving 17 bases between. CDR3: CASSRARDPTEKLFF. As DNA, the CDR3 is TGTGCCAGCAGCCGGGCGCGGGACCCCACGGAAAAACTGTTTTTT.

The rearrangement uses TRBV6-5 and TRBJ1-3; perhaps TRBD1 as D (6 bases). Per germline, CDR1 MNHEY and CDR2 SVGAGI. The CDR3 is 14 amino acids. Between the trimmed V and J ends, which lost 8 bases and 0 bases, there was a span of 11 bases. CDR3 sequence reads: CASRTAYSGNTIYF. In DNA, the CDR3 is TGTGCCAGCCGGACAGCCTACTCTGGAAACACCATATATTTT.

In its sample, this clone was seen a few times. The chain couples TRBV6-5 to TRBJ2-7, with D possibly being TRBD1 (6 bases). Germline V gene lookup returns CDR1 MNHEY and CDR2 SVGAGI. The germline V and J ends were trimmed by 4 bases and 6 bases, with 10 bases remaining between them. The CDR3 spans 12 residues. The CDR3 DNA is TGTGCCAGCAGTTTAAACAGGGTCGAGCAGTACTTC. Protein product: CASSLNRVEQYF.